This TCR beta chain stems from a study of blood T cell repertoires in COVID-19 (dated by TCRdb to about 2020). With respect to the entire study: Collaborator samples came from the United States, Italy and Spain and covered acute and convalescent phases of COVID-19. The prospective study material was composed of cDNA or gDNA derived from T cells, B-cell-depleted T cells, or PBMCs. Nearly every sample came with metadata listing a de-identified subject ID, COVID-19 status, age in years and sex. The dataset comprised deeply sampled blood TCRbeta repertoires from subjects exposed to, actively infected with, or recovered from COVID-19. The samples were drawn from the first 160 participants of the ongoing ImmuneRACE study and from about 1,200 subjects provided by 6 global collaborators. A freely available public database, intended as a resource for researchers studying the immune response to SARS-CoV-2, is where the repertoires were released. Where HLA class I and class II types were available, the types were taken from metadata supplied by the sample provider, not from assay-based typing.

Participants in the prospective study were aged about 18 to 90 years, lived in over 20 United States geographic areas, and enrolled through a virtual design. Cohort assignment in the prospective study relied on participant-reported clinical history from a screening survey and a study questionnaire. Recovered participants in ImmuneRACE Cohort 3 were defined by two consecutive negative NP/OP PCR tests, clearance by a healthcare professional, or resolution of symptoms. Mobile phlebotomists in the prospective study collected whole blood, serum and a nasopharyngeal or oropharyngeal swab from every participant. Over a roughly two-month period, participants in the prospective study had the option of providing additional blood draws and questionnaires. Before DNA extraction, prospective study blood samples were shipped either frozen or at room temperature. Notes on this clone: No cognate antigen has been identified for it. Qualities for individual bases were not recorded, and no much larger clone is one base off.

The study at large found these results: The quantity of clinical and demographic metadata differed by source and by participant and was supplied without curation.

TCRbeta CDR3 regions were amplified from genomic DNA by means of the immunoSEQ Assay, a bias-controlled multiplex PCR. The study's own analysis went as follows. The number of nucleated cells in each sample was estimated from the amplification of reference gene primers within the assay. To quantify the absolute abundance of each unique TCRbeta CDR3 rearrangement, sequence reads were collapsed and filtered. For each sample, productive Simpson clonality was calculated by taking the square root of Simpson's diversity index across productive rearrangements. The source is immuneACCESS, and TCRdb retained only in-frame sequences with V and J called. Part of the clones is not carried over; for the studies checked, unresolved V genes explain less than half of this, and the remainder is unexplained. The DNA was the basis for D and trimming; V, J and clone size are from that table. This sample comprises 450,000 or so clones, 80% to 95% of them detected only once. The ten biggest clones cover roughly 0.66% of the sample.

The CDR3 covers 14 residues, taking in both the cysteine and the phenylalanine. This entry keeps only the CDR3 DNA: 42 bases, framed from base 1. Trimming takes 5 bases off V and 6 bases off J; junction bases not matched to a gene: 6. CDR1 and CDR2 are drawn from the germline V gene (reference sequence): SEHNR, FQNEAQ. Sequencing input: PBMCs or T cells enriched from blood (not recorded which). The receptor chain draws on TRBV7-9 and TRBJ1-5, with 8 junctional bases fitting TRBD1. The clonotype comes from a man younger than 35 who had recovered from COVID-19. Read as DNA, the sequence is TGTGCCAGCAGCCGACAGGGGCGTCCTCAGCCCCAGCATTTT. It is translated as CASSRQGRPQPQHF.